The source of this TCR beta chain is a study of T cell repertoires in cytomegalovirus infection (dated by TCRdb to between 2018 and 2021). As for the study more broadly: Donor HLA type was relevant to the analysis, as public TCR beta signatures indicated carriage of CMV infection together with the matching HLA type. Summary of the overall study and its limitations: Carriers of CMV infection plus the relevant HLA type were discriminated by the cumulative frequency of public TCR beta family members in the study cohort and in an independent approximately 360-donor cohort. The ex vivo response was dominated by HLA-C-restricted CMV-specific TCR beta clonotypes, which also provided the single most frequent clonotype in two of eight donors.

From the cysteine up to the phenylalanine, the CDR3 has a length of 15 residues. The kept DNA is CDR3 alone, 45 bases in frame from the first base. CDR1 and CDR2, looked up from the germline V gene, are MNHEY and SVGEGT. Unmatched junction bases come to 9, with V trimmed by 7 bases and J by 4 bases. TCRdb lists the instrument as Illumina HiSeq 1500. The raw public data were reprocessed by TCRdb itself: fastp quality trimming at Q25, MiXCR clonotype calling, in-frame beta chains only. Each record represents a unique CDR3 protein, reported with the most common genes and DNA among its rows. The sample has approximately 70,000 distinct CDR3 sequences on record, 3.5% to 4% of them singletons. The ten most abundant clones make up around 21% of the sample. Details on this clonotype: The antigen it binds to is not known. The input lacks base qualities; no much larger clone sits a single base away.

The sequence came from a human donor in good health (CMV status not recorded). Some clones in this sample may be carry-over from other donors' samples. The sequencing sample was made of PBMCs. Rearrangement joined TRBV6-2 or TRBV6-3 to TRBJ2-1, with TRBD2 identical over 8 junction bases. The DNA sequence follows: TGTGCCAGCAACCTCGGGACTAGTCCTTACAATGAGCAGTTCTTC. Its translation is CASNLGTSPYNEQFF.